This T cell receptor beta chain came from a study of T-cell reconstitution after alpha-beta-depleted transplantation in children. This clonotype was found a few times. Its target is unknown. The germline V gene has CDR1 KGHSH and CDR2 LQKENI. Trimming removed 0 bases at V and 7 bases at J, with 7 bases between. The CDR3 spans 13 residues. TCRbeta library construction was performed incorporating unique molecular identifiers. MiXCR, run by TCRdb on the PCR reads, gives a single entry per CDR3 protein. The sample contains about 210,000 distinct CDR3 sequences, around a sixth of which appear only once. General observations from the study: Reportedly, only several hundred clones from non-depleted graft cells drove alpha-beta T-cell counts at about two months.

The source was PBMCs, mostly from graft donor cells, collected 360 days after TCRalphabeta/CD19-depleted stem cell transplant. The J gene is TRBJ2-1, the V gene TRBV18; D unresolved. The TCR was taken from a male patient aged 2 to 9 who had a stem cell transplant for acute lymphoblastic leukemia, so the T cells may come from the graft donor. Here the CDR3 DNA reads TGTGCCAGCTCACCACCGGGTGATAATGAGCAGTTCTTC. Translating it yields CASSPPGDNEQFF.